What follows are 11 T cell receptor beta chains derived from one specimen sequenced in a study of cytomegalovirus exposure and HLA in healthy donors. 60 Vbeta and 13 Jbeta primers were used in PCR. Clones were read by immunoSEQ multiplex PCR, and TCRdb kept only the in-frame ones, dropping some. The sample yields roughly 120,000 clones, around three quarters seen once. Sequenced input: PBMCs. The receptors derive from a man aged 25-45 years in good health and CMV-seronegative.

The J gene is TRBJ1-6, the V gene TRBV5-1; no clear D. Between the trimmed V and J ends, which lost 0 bases and 0 bases, there was a span of 7 bases. The germline V gene encodes CDR1 SGHRS and CDR2 YFSETQ. The CDR3 length is 16 residues. DNA of the CDR3: TGCGCCAGCAGCTTGGATGGCCGCTCCTATAATTCACCCCTCCACTTT. Translated, it gives CASSLDGRSYNSPLHF.

Written as DNA, the CDR3 is TGCAGCGTTGAAGATCGGACAGGGGGTACCTACGAGCAGTACTTC. Translated: CSVEDRTGGTYEQYF. The chain employs TRBV29-1 and TRBJ2-7; 10 bases are shared with TRBD1. There are 15 residues in the CDR3. The J segment lost 2 bases and the V segment lost 0 bases, leaving 4 bases of the junction unmatched. Germline CDR1 and CDR2: SQVTM and ANQGSEA.

The J gene is TRBJ2-7, the V gene TRBV5-6; 7 nucleotides agree with TRBD1. The V and J ends lost 0 bases and 4 bases, in that order; junction bases with no gene match: 7. This CDR3 is 15 amino acids long. Germline assignment: CDR1 SGHDT and CDR2 YYEEEE. The CDR3 spells CASSLGSRQGYEQYF. CDR3 in DNA: TGTGCCAGCAGCTTGGGATCGAGACAGGGATACGAGCAGTACTTC.

This clone was observed a handful of times. This chain connects TRBV7-5 to TRBJ2-3; the table names TRBD2, a call not compared with the DNA. TRBV7-5 is assigned pseudogene status. The CDR3 is 14 residues long. The CDR3 nucleotides are TGTGCCAGAAGCTTAGTGACTAGCAGGAATACGCAGTATTTT. Its translation: CARSLVTSRNTQYF.

This chain uses TRBV11-2 with TRBJ1-4; TRBD1 agrees at 9 bases. The length of the CDR3 is 18 residues. Germline lookup yields CDR1 SGHAT and CDR2 FQNNGV. J was trimmed by 7 bases and V by 3 bases; bases with no gene match: 15. The CDR3: CASSFPGQGRPQSEKLFF. CDR3 DNA sequence: TGTGCCAGCAGCTTTCCCGGACAGGGGCGGCCTCAGAGTGAAAAACTGTTTTTT.

The rearrangement uses TRBV27 and TRBJ2-7; TRBD2 agrees at 9 bases. Germline trimming cut 2 bases from V and 2 bases from J; bases unmatched to any gene: 4. Germline V gene data show CDR1 as MNHEY and CDR2 as SMNVEV (reference sequence). This CDR3 has 15 residues. CDR3 sequence reads: CASSLTSGRPYEQYF. The DNA of the CDR3 is TGTGCCAGCAGTTTAACCAGCGGGAGGCCCTACGAGCAGTACTTC.

The genes are TRBV19 and TRBJ2-7, with TRBD1 as a possible D gene (6 bases). The CDR3 spans 14 residues. V was cut by 3 bases and J by 3 bases, with 12 bases left in between. In germline, CDR1 is LNHDA, CDR2 SQIVND (reference sequence). The CDR3 region is CASSIPGGFYEQYF. CDR3 DNA: TGTGCCAGTAGTATCCCTGGGGGCTTCTACGAGCAGTACTTC.

The J gene is TRBJ2-2, the V gene TRBV19; tentative D call: TRBD2 (5 bases). The germline gives CDR1 LNHDA, CDR2 SQIVND (reference sequence). With 11 bases removed from V and 3 bases from J, the gap between germline ends came to 10 bases. The CDR3 runs 12 residues. In nucleotides, the CDR3 is TGTGCCGCCCGGGGTTACACCGGGGAGCTGTTTTTT. The encoded protein is CAARGYTGELFF.

This rearrangement joins TRBV2 to TRBJ1-1; TRBD1 aligns across 7 bases. CDR3 size: 12 residues. The trim removed 5 bases at V and 6 bases at J, leaving 3 bases unmatched. Germline V gives CDR1 SNHLY, CDR2 FYNNEI. CDR3 protein: CASSRGRAEAFF. The CDR3 DNA reads as TGTGCCAGCAGTAGGGGGCGGGCTGAAGCTTTCTTT.

In this sample, this clone turned up once. The V call is TRBV28, the J call TRBJ2-5; D is possibly TRBD2 (6 bases). Germline CDR1 MDHEN, CDR2 SYDVKM. V was trimmed by 3 bases and J by 5 bases, leaving 16 bases between them. This CDR3 is built from 15 residues. The CDR3 sequence: CASSFVPTGGETQYF. The DNA of the CDR3 is TGTGCCAGCAGTTTTGTCCCTACTGGGGGGGAGACCCAGTACTTC.

The gene calls are TRBV19 and TRBJ1-2; D remains ambiguous. The CDR3 sequence is 13 residues long. CDR1 is LNHDA, CDR2 SQIVND, per germline (reference sequence). Trimming removed 0 bases at V and 4 bases at J, with 6 bases between. The CDR3 DNA reads TGTGCCAGTAGTATAGACGGTCTCTATGGCTACACCTTC. Its protein is CASSIDGLYGYTF.